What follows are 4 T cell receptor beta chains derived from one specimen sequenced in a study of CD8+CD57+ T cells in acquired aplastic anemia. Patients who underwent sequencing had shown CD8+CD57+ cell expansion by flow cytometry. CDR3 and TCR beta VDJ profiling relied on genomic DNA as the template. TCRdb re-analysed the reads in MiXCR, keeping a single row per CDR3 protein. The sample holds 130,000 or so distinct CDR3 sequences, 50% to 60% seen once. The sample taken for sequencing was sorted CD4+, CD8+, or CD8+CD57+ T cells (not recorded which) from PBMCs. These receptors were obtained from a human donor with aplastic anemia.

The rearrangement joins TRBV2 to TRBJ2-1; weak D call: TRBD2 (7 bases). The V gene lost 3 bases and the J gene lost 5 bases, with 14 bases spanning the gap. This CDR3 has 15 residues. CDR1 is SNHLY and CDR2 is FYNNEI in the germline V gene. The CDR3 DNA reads TGTGCCAGCAGTGACCCACGGGGGGCCCACAATGAGCAGTTCTTC. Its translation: CASSDPRGAHNEQFF.

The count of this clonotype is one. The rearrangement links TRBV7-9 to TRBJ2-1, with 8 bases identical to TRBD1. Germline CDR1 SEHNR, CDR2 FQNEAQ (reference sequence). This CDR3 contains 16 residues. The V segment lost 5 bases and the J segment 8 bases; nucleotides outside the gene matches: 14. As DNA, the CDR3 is TGTGCCAGCAGCCAATCAAGACAGGGGAATGTCCATGAGCAGTTCTTC. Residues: CASSQSRQGNVHEQFF.

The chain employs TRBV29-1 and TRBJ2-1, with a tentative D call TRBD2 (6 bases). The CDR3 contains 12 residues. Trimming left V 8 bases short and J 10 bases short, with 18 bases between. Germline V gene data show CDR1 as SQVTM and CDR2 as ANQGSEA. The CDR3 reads CSSYSGVGEQFF. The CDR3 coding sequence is TGCAGCTCCTACTCGGGGGTGGGCGAGCAGTTCTTC.

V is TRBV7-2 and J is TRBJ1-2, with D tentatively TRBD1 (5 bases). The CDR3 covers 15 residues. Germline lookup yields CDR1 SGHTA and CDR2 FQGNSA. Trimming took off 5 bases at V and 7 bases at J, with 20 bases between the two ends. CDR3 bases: TGTGCCAGCAGCATAGGGCTAGGGGCCCTGGGTGGCTACACCTTC. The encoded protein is CASSIGLGALGGYTF.